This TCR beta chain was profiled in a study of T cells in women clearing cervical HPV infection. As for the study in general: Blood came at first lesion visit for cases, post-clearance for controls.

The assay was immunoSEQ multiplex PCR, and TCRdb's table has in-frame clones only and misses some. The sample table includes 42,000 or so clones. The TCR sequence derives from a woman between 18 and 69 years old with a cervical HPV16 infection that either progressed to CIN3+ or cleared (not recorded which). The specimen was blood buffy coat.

The part of the CDR3 DNA that was read is TGTGCCAGCAGTTTAATGGCGGGGGCCTACAATGAG. Its translation: CASSLMAGAYNE. The CDR3 in its entirety is CASSLMAGAYNEQFF. The gene calls are TRBV12-3 or TRBV12-4 and TRBJ2-1; 7 positions match TRBD2. The read ends 3 residues shy of where the CDR3 ends; the end is completed using the germline J gene. Losses at the gene ends were 2 bases for V and 2 bases for J; bases not matched to a gene: 3. The CDR3 length is 15 residues.